These T cell receptor beta chains were read from a single sample in a study of blood T cell repertoires in COVID-19. This table comes from immunoSEQ multiplex PCR, and its TCRdb copy is limited to in-frame clones, with some not included. The sample lists approximately 260,000 clones, 88% occurring once. The sequenced sample consisted of peripheral blood. The receptors were sampled from a woman in her sixties or seventies with COVID-19, enrolled during active disease. Both conserved end residues are part of each CDR3. Fields, in order: clone size, J gene, D gene, CDR3 length, V gene, CDR3 DNA, CDR3 protein. The D gene is left open where the match is weak. A clone size is listed for some rows: how often the clone was seen (once, few, many), or a class if it is expanded.

clone size: NA; J gene: TRBJ1-5; D gene: NA; CDR3 length: 16; V gene: TRBV19; CDR3 DNA: TGTGCCAGTAGTCCAGGTCCAAAACGGAGCAATCAGCCCCAGCATTTT; CDR3 protein: CASSPGPKRSNQPQHF
clone size: NA; J gene: TRBJ2-1; D gene: TRBD2; CDR3 length: 16; V gene: TRBV4-2; CDR3 DNA: TGTGCCAGCAGCCAAGCGGGACTAGCGGTTTACAATGAGCAGTTCTTC; CDR3 protein: CASSQAGLAVYNEQFF
clone size: NA; J gene: TRBJ1-3; D gene: NA; CDR3 length: 15; V gene: TRBV5-1; CDR3 DNA: TGCGCCAGCAGCACCTATGACAGCTCTGGAAACACCATATATTTT; CDR3 protein: CASSTYDSSGNTIYF
clone size: NA; J gene: TRBJ2-6; D gene: TRBD1; CDR3 length: 18; V gene: TRBV5-4; CDR3 DNA: TGTGCCAGCAGAACAGGGGTCTCGGCTCTCTCTGGGGCCAACGTCCTGACTTTC; CDR3 protein: CASRTGVSALSGANVLTF
clone size: NA; J gene: TRBJ1-5; D gene: NA; CDR3 length: 14; V gene: TRBV7-6; CDR3 DNA: TGTGCCAGCAGCCTTGCCGGGAGCACTCAGCCCCAGCATTTT; CDR3 protein: CASSLAGSTQPQHF
clone size: NA; J gene: TRBJ1-4; D gene: NA; CDR3 length: 14; V gene: TRBV2; CDR3 DNA: TGTGCCAGCTTCTGGCGGGGGGCGTATGAAAAACTGTTTTTT; CDR3 protein: CASFWRGAYEKLFF
clone size: NA; J gene: TRBJ2-2; D gene: NA; CDR3 length: 15; V gene: TRBV27; CDR3 DNA: TGTGCCAGCAGTTTGGCGGCAGTACTCACCGGGGAGCTGTTTTTT; CDR3 protein: CASSLAAVLTGELFF
clone size: NA; J gene: TRBJ2-7; D gene: TRBD2; CDR3 length: 14; V gene: TRBV5-4; CDR3 DNA: TGTGCCAGCAGCACTACGACTAGCGGGTACGAGCAGTACTTC; CDR3 protein: CASSTTTSGYEQYF
clone size: NA; J gene: TRBJ1-4; D gene: NA; CDR3 length: 15; V gene: TRBV11-3; CDR3 DNA: TGTGCCAGCAGCACAGGCGGGACTTCTAATGAAAAACTGTTTTTT; CDR3 protein: CASSTGGTSNEKLFF
clone size: NA; J gene: TRBJ1-5; D gene: NA; CDR3 length: 14; V gene: TRBV28; CDR3 DNA: TGTGCCAGCAGTCCCGACTCCGGTGGACAGCCCCAGCATTTT; CDR3 protein: CASSPDSGGQPQHF
clone size: NA; J gene: TRBJ2-2; D gene: TRBD2; CDR3 length: 17; V gene: TRBV7-3; CDR3 DNA: TGTGCCAGCAGCTTAACCCAGACTAGCGGGAGGGCCGGGGAGCTGTTTTTT; CDR3 protein: CASSLTQTSGRAGELFF
clone size: NA; J gene: TRBJ2-1; D gene: TRBD2; CDR3 length: 15; V gene: TRBV6-2/TRBV6-3; CDR3 DNA: TGTGCCAGCAGCGAGAGCGGGAGACCTAGCAATGAGCAGTTCTTC; CDR3 protein: CASSESGRPSNEQFF
clone size: NA; J gene: TRBJ2-1; D gene: NA; CDR3 length: 12; V gene: TRBV30; CDR3 DNA: TGTGCCTGGAGGAGGACCTACAATGAGCAGTTCTTC; CDR3 protein: CAWRRTYNEQFF
clone size: few; J gene: TRBJ2-7; D gene: TRBD2; CDR3 length: 12; V gene: TRBV29-1; CDR3 DNA: TGCAGCGTCGGGACTAGCGGGAACGAGCAGTACTTC; CDR3 protein: CSVGTSGNEQYF
clone size: once; J gene: TRBJ1-4; D gene: NA; CDR3 length: 14; V gene: TRBV27; CDR3 DNA: TGTGCCAGCAGACCAGGGGCGATTTACGAAAAACTGTTTTTT; CDR3 protein: CASRPGAIYEKLFF
clone size: NA; J gene: TRBJ2-1; D gene: TRBD1; CDR3 length: 14; V gene: TRBV2; CDR3 DNA: TGTGCCAGCAGTAACAGGGGGCTTGGCAATGAGCAGTTCTTC; CDR3 protein: CASSNRGLGNEQFF
clone size: NA; J gene: TRBJ2-7; D gene: NA; CDR3 length: 14; V gene: TRBV5-6; CDR3 DNA: TGTGCCAGCAGCTTGGGCAGGGGAGGGGACGAGCAGTACTTC; CDR3 protein: CASSLGRGGDEQYF
clone size: NA; J gene: TRBJ2-7; D gene: NA; CDR3 length: 14; V gene: TRBV2; CDR3 DNA: TGTGCCAGCAGTGAATCCAGGGGGAGGTACGAGCAGTACTTC; CDR3 protein: CASSESRGRYEQYF
clone size: NA; J gene: TRBJ1-1; D gene: NA; CDR3 length: 15; V gene: TRBV10-3; CDR3 DNA: TGTGCCATCAGTGAGCCTGGACAAATGAACACTGAAGCTTTCTTT; CDR3 protein: CAISEPGQMNTEAFF
clone size: NA; J gene: TRBJ2-1; D gene: NA; CDR3 length: 13; V gene: TRBV5-1; CDR3 DNA: TGCGCCAGCAGCCATGGGAGCATTGGTGAGCAGTTCTTC; CDR3 protein: CASSHGSIGEQFF
clone size: NA; J gene: TRBJ2-1; D gene: TRBD2; CDR3 length: 15; V gene: TRBV19; CDR3 DNA: TGTGCCAGTAGGGGACTAGCGGGGGCTAGGAATGAGCAGTTCTTC; CDR3 protein: CASRGLAGARNEQFF
clone size: NA; J gene: TRBJ1-6; D gene: NA; CDR3 length: 21; V gene: TRBV19; CDR3 DNA: TGTGCCAGTAGTATAGGAGTGCAGGGGCTACACTACCTGGGTTCGGATTCACCCCTCCACTTT; CDR3 protein: CASSIGVQGLHYLGSDSPLHF
clone size: NA; J gene: TRBJ2-3; D gene: TRBD1; CDR3 length: 15; V gene: TRBV3-1/TRBV3-2; CDR3 DNA: TGTGCCAGCAGGAGACAGGGCGTTTCCTTGGATACGCAGTATTTT; CDR3 protein: CASRRQGVSLDTQYF
clone size: NA; J gene: TRBJ2-7; D gene: NA; CDR3 length: 15; V gene: TRBV2; CDR3 DNA: TGTGCCAGCAAGCAAGAACCAGGGCGCGCCTACGAGCAGTACTTC; CDR3 protein: CASKQEPGRAYEQYF
clone size: NA; J gene: TRBJ2-1; D gene: NA; CDR3 length: 11; V gene: TRBV20-1; CDR3 DNA: TGCAGTGCTAGATACGGAGTCGAGCAGTTCTTC; CDR3 protein: CSARYGVEQFF
clone size: NA; J gene: TRBJ2-3; D gene: NA; CDR3 length: 14; V gene: TRBV19; CDR3 DNA: TGTGCCAGTAAGAGGGAACCGAGGGCAGATACGCAGTATTTT; CDR3 protein: CASKREPRADTQYF